These 7 T cell receptor beta chains originate from one sample sequenced in a study of radiation and T cells in renal cell carcinoma. This sample's time point: baseline pretreatment blood. Treatment of the sample: 15 Gy SBRT to primary tumor, nephrectomy 4 weeks later. Generated by immunoSEQ multiplex PCR, the TCRdb table keeps only in-frame clones and is missing some. The profile shows about 150,000 clones, about 85% of them singletons. The sample consisted of blood, taken from a patient whose treatment included radiotherapy and nephrectomy. Receptors originate from a woman aged 70-85 years with renal cell carcinoma.

The chain has TRBV5-4 and TRBJ2-5, with a possible D match to TRBD1 (6 bases). V was pared by 2 bases and J by 5 bases, with 16 bases between. This CDR3 region has 15 residues. Germline CDR1 reads SGHNT; CDR2 reads YYREEE (reference sequence). The CDR3 loop is CASSFPGRGRETQYF. The DNA of the CDR3 is TGTGCCAGCAGCTTTCCAGGCAGGGGTCGGGAGACCCAGTACTTC.

The chain joins TRBV25-1 to TRBJ1-4; 8 nucleotides agree with TRBD1. The CDR3 spans 15 residues. J gave up 5 bases and V 0 bases, and 2 bases lay outside the gene matches. Per germline, CDR1 MGHDK and CDR2 SYGVNS. CDR3 nucleotide sequence: TGTGCCAGCAGTGAATATGGGGACAGGAATGAAAAACTGTTTTTT. Translated: CASSEYGDRNEKLFF.

The rearrangement links TRBV4-2 to TRBJ2-4; 9 positions match TRBD2. J was trimmed by 2 bases and V by 4 bases; bases with no gene match: 9. The germline gives CDR1 LGHNA, CDR2 YNFKEQ. The CDR3 has 17 residues. This CDR3 reads CASSPPVTSGSKNIQYF. The CDR3 DNA reads as TGTGCCAGCAGCCCGCCCGTTACTAGCGGGTCCAAAAACATTCAGTACTTC.

This clone was recorded only once. The chain recombines TRBV19 with TRBJ2-5, with a tentative D call TRBD2 (6 bases). CDR1 is LNHDA and CDR2 is SQIVND in the germline V gene (reference sequence). This CDR3 is 16 amino acids long. V was trimmed by 7 bases and J by 5 bases, leaving 23 bases between them. CDR3 in DNA: TGTGCCAGTACCCCCCGGGGGTCGGGCCCAGGGGAGACCCAGTACTTC. This encodes CASTPRGSGPGETQYF.

J is TRBJ1-3 and V is TRBV18; D is unresolved. The V gene lost 8 bases and the J gene lost 2 bases, with 10 bases spanning the gap. CDR3 size: 13 residues. CDR1 KGHSH and CDR2 LQKENI come from the germline V gene. The CDR3 region has the DNA TGTGCCAGCACGGGAGAGACTGGAAACACCATATATTTT. Translating gives CASTGETGNTIYF.

This sequence joins TRBV7-9 and TRBJ1-1; D perhaps matches TRBD1 (5 bases). Germline V gene lookup returns CDR1 SEHNR and CDR2 FQNEAQ (reference sequence). The V and J ends lost 6 bases and 1 base respectively, with 12 bases between them. This CDR3 contains 14 residues. The CDR3 is CASRLTGTNTEAFF. The CDR3 DNA reads TGTGCCAGCAGACTCACAGGTACGAACACTGAAGCTTTCTTT.

The chain joins TRBV9 to TRBJ2-7; possibly TRBD2 for D (5 bases). Germline CDR1 is SGDLS and CDR2 is YYNGEE. V was shortened by 0 bases and J by 0 bases, with 13 bases between the two germline ends. CDR3 length equals 16 residues. The CDR3 nucleotides are TGTGCCAGCAGCGTAGATGGAGGACCGAGCTCCTACGAGCAGTACTTC. Protein: CASSVDGGPSSYEQYF. Looking up the rest from reference TRBV9 and TRBJ2-7 gives the full variable domain: DSGVTQTPKHLITATGQRVTLRCSPRSGDLSVYWYQQSLDQGLQFLIQYYNGEERAKGNILERFSAQQFPDLHSELNLSSLELGDSALYFCASSVDGGPSSYEQYFGPGTRLTVT.